Each of the 13 T cell receptor beta chains below was sequenced from the same sample in a study of T cell responses to AZD1222 COVID-19 vaccine. The repertoire was sequenced with immunoSEQ multiplex PCR; TCRdb's copy has only in-frame clones and lacks some. The data show 95,000 to 110,000 clones, with around 87% seen just once and 4% to 5.5% held by the top ten. Specimen: peripheral blood, collected on day 0 of AZD1222 vaccination. These receptors all stem from an adult in good health.

V and J are TRBV27 and TRBJ1-2; possibly TRBD1 for D (6 bases). Germline lookup yields CDR1 MNHEY and CDR2 SMNVEV (reference sequence). V was shortened by 4 bases and J by 5 bases, with 23 bases between the two germline ends. This CDR3 spans 17 amino acids. CDR3 DNA sequence: TGTGCCAGCAGTTCTGTGACGAGCGGGGGCGCCTTGTATGGCTACACCTTC. Its protein is CASSSVTSGGALYGYTF.

CDR3: CATSIHRVPGNTIYF. CDR3 DNA sequence: TGTGCCACCAGCATTCACAGGGTACCTGGAAACACCATATATTTT. The chain has TRBV15 and TRBJ1-3, with TRBD1 as a possible D gene (6 bases). Germline V lookup: CDR1 LNHNV, CDR2 YYDKDF (reference sequence). This CDR3 region has 15 residues. Between the trimmed V and J ends, which lost 4 bases and 2 bases, there was a span of 12 bases.

This clone has only one observation. J is TRBJ1-2 and V is TRBV5-6; D unclear. The CDR3 is made up of 12 amino acids. The V end was cut by 5 bases, the J end by 8 bases, with 13 bases between. Germline-derived CDR1 and CDR2 are SGHDT and YYEEEE. The CDR3 DNA reads as TGTGCCAGCAGTAGGAAGTCCCGAGGCTACACCTTC. It is translated as CASSRKSRGYTF.

The chain carries TRBV28 and TRBJ1-1; the D is unclear. Germline CDR1 is MDHEN and CDR2 is SYDVKM. Trimming removed 1 base at V and 1 base at J, with 10 bases between. The CDR3 covers 15 residues. The CDR3 loop is CASSLLQNPNTEAFF. In DNA, the CDR3 is TGTGCCAGCAGTTTATTACAAAACCCGAACACTGAAGCTTTCTTT.

The genes are TRBV29-1 and TRBJ2-5, with unresolved D. The CDR3 totals 12 residues. Per germline, CDR1 SQVTM and CDR2 ANQGSEA. With 3 bases removed from V and 7 bases from J, the gap between germline ends came to 12 bases. The CDR3, as DNA: TGCAGCGTTGACGCGACCTGGGGGACCCAGTACTTC. Translating gives CSVDATWGTQYF.

This clone was picked up many times. V and J are TRBV6-2 or TRBV6-3 and TRBJ1-2; TRBD1 aligns across 8 bases. V shed 6 bases and J 2 bases; nucleotides not matched to a gene: 20. Germline V gene data show CDR1 as MNHEY and CDR2 as SVGEGT. This CDR3 spans 19 amino acids. CDR3 sequence: CASSRGPGERDRRNYGYTF. CDR3 nucleotide sequence: TGTGCCAGCAGCCGCGGTCCTGGCGAGAGGGACAGGCGAAACTATGGCTACACCTTC.

The chain links TRBV14 to TRBJ2-5; perhaps TRBD1 as D (7 bases). The length of the CDR3 is 15 residues. Looked up from germline, CDR1 is SGHDN and CDR2 is FVKESK. Trimming removed 4 bases at V and 2 bases at J, with 14 bases between. CDR3 region: CASSLTGRRQETQYF. CDR3 bases: TGTGCCAGCAGCCTGACAGGGAGGCGGCAAGAGACCCAGTACTTC.

The chain carries TRBV2 and TRBJ2-6; D gene uncertain. Trimming pared 6 bases from V and 2 bases from J, leaving 14 bases between. This CDR3 region has 16 residues. Germline CDR1 and CDR2: SNHLY and FYNNEI. CDR3 residues: CASRVGRPAGANVLTF. In DNA form, the CDR3 reads TGTGCCAGCAGGGTCGGAAGACCGGCTGGGGCCAACGTCCTGACTTTC.

The chain has TRBV11-2 and TRBJ2-1, with a possible D match to TRBD1 (6 bases). Germline-derived CDR1 and CDR2 are SGHAT and FQNNGV. V shed 5 bases and J shed 5 bases, with 13 bases lying between them. The CDR3 consists of 14 residues. As DNA, the CDR3 is TGTGCCAGCAGCCCCGACAGGATCCACAATGAGCAGTTCTTC. It encodes CASSPDRIHNEQFF.

This clone was seen only once. This chain joins TRBV28 and TRBJ2-7, with D tentatively TRBD2 (5 bases). This CDR3 has 14 residues. The V end lost 6 bases, the J end lost 1 base, and 13 bases lay between the germline ends. Germline CDR1 is MDHEN and CDR2 is SYDVKM. The CDR3 is CASRKGLNSYEQYF. CDR3 nucleotides: TGTGCCAGCAGAAAAGGACTGAATTCCTACGAGCAGTACTTC.

The V call is TRBV4-1, the J call TRBJ1-5; no clear D gene. Looked up from germline, CDR1 is MGHRA and CDR2 is YSYEKL. The CDR3 is 16 amino acids. Trimming removed 2 bases from V and 2 bases from J, with 13 bases in between. CDR3 bases: TGCGCCAGCAGCCAACCCCTCGATGGAGGCAATCAGCCCCAGCATTTT. It is translated as CASSQPLDGGNQPQHF.

CDR3 coding DNA: TGTGCCAGCAGCCACCCAGACACAGGGGACTACGAGCAGTACTTC. It yields the protein CASSHPDTGDYEQYF. This chain links TRBV3-1 (or the pseudogene TRBV3-2) with TRBJ2-5; 7 bases align to TRBD1. The J call may be incorrect, as the DNA end agrees better with TRBJ2-7. The CDR3 runs 15 residues. The germline V gene has CDR1 LGHDT and CDR2 YNNKEL (reference sequence).

The gene calls are TRBV21-1 and TRBJ2-3. TRBV21-1 is a listed pseudogene. This CDR3 is built from 14 residues. In nucleotides, the CDR3 is TGTGCCAGCAGCGGGGGGCCGCACACAGATACGCAGTATTTT. Protein product: CASSGGPHTDTQYF.